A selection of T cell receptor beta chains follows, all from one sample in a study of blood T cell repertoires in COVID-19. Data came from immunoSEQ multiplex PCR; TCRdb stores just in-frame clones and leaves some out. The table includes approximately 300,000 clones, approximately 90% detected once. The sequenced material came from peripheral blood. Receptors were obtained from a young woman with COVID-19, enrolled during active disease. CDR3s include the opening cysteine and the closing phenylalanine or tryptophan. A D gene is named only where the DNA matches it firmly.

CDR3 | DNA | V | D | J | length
CASSWGLAGGRITDTQYF | TGTGCCAGCAGTTGGGGACTAGCGGGAGGAAGGATCACAGATACGCAGTATTTT | TRBV28 | TRBD2 | TRBJ2-3 | 18
CASINRVQTPGNTIYF | TGTGCCAGCATCAACAGGGTTCAGACCCCTGGAAACACCATATATTTT | TRBV6-6 | . | TRBJ1-3 | 16
CARSLAGQYF | TGTGCCAGAAGCCTAGCGGGGCAGTACTTC | TRBV5-3 | TRBD2 | TRBJ2-7 | 10
CASRPDQGYEQFF | TGTGCCAGCAGACCTGACCAGGGCTATGAGCAGTTCTTC | TRBV2 | . | TRBJ2-1 | 13
CASSPPGSYGYTF | TGTGCCAGCAGCCCCCCGGGAAGCTATGGCTACACCTTC | TRBV3-1/TRBV3-2 | . | TRBJ1-2 | 13
CASSQVPGLAGSGEQFF | TGCGCCAGCAGCCAAGTCCCGGGACTAGCGGGAAGTGGTGAGCAGTTCTTC | TRBV4-1 | TRBD2 | TRBJ2-1 | 17
CSVIQGSSYEQYF | TGCAGCGTCATACAGGGGTCCTCCTACGAGCAGTACTTC | TRBV29-1 | TRBD1 | TRBJ2-7 | 13
CASSEQGFVGSPLHF | TGTGCCAGCAGCGAACAGGGGTTTGTAGGATCACCCCTCCACTTT | TRBV9 | TRBD1 | TRBJ1-6 | 15
CASTEGVGTEAFF | TGTGCCAGCACCGAAGGGGTGGGCACTGAAGCTTTCTTT | TRBV2 | . | TRBJ1-1 | 13
CASSSRDSYGYTF | TGTGCCAGCAGTTCCCGGGACAGCTATGGCTACACCTTC | TRBV27 | TRBD1 | TRBJ1-2 | 13
CASSTGLAGEQYF | TGTGCCAGCAGCACGGGACTAGCGGGCGAGCAGTACTTC | TRBV11-3 | TRBD2 | TRBJ2-7 | 13
CATGTSAGSSYNEQFF | TGTGCCACTGGGACTAGTGCGGGTAGCTCCTACAATGAGCAGTTCTTC | TRBV19 | TRBD2 | TRBJ2-1 | 16
CASSYSRLQETQYF | TGTGCCAGCAGTTACTCGCGGCTACAAGAGACCCAGTACTTC | TRBV6-2/TRBV6-3 | . | TRBJ2-5 | 14
CASSPTRGGTDTQYF | TGTGCCAGCTCACCGACCCGCGGAGGCACAGATACGCAGTATTTT | TRBV18 | . | TRBJ2-3 | 15
CASGLAGRKTQYF | TGTGCCAGCGGACTAGCGGGACGGAAGACCCAGTACTTC | TRBV12-3/TRBV12-4 | TRBD2 | TRBJ2-5 | 13
CASSSTSSRWEQYF | TGCGCCAGCAGCTCCACTAGCAGTCGTTGGGAGCAGTACTTC | TRBV5-1 | . | TRBJ2-7 | 14
CASSVLAAYNEQFF | TGTGCCAGCAGTGTTCTAGCGGCCTACAATGAGCAGTTCTTC | TRBV2 | TRBD2 | TRBJ2-1 | 14
CASSVTSGGYNEQFF | TGTGCCAGCAGCGTAACTAGCGGAGGCTACAATGAGCAGTTCTTC | TRBV28 | TRBD2 | TRBJ2-1 | 15
CASNSDSNSNQPQHF | TGTGCCAGCAACTCGGACAGTAATAGCAATCAGCCCCAGCATTTT | TRBV28 | . | TRBJ1-5 | 15
CASSHMDRGDEKLFF | TGTGCCAGCAGCCACATGGACAGGGGGGATGAAAAACTGTTTTTT | TRBV3-1/TRBV3-2 | TRBD1 | TRBJ1-4 | 15
CASSIRDSFSTDTQYF | TGTGCCAGTAGTATCCGGGACTCCTTTTCCACAGATACGCAGTATTTT | TRBV19 | . | TRBJ2-3 | 16
CASSQVGQGARKYF | . | TRBV4-3 | . | TRBJ2-7 | 14